This TCR beta chain is drawn from a study of blood T cell repertoires in COVID-19. Background on the study: Acute and convalescent COVID-19 samples came from the United States, Italy and Spain. PBMCs, B-cell-depleted T cells, or T cells were the source of the cDNA or gDNA that made up the material.

The CDR3 extends over 14 amino acids. Per germline, CDR1 MNHNS and CDR2 SASEGT. J gave up 8 bases and V 1 base, and 5 bases lay outside the gene matches. In assigning cohorts, the study relied on participant-reported clinical history. Exposed study participants had met a COVID-19 case within 2 weeks before entry. Sequencing was performed with immunoSEQ multiplex PCR; in TCRdb, only in-frame clones are kept and a portion is missing. The table lists about 300,000 clones, over 85% of them singletons. Material: PBMCs or T cells enriched from blood (not recorded which). The chain joins TRBV6-1 to TRBJ1-2; 9 bases fit TRBD1. The TCR was taken from a woman aged 45-60 years who had been exposed to COVID-19. DNA of the CDR3: TGTGCCAGCAGTGAAGGGACAGGGGTCGCGGGCTACACCTTC. It is translated as CASSEGTGVAGYTF.